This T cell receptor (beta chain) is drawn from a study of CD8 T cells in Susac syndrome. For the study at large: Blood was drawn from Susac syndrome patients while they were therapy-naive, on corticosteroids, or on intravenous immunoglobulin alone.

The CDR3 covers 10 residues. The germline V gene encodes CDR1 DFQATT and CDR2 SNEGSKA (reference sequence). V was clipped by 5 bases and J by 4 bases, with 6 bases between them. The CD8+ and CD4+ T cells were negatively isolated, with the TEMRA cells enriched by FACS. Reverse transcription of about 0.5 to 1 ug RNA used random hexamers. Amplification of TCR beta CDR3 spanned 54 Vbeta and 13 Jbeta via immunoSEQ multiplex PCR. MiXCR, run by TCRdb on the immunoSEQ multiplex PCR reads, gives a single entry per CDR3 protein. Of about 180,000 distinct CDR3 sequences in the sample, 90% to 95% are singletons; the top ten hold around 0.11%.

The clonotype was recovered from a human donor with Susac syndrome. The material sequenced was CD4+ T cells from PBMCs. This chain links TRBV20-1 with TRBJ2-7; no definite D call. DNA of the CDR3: TGCAGTGCTGGGTTGTACGAGCAGTACTTC. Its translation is CSAGLYEQYF.